The rows below give T cell receptor beta chains drawn from one sample of a study of cytomegalovirus exposure and HLA in healthy donors. Some clones are missing from TCRdb's copy, which holds only in-frame ones; the method was immunoSEQ multiplex PCR. This sample has about 96,000 clones, with roughly 74% found just once. The source material was PBMCs. The receptors were gathered from a female donor in good health and CMV-seropositive. The CDR3 runs from the conserved cysteine through the conserved F or W. The order of the fields is J gene, clone size, V gene, CDR3 length, D gene, CDR3 DNA, CDR3 protein. A D gene is named only where the DNA matches it firmly. Rows may omit the clone size; those that give it use once, few, many or a size class.

TRBJ1-5 | - | TRBV5-1 | 15 | TRBD1 | TGCGCCAGCAGCTTGGGAGGGGGCCACAATCAGCCCCAGCATTTT | CASSLGGGHNQPQHF
TRBJ2-7 | - | TRBV10-3 | 12 | TRBD1 | TGTGCCATCAGTTTTACAGGGGGAGGGCAGTACTTC | CAISFTGGGQYF
TRBJ1-5 | - | TRBV7-2 | 15 | - | TGTGCCAGCAGCTTATTTTCAGGGTACAATCAGCCCCAGCATTTT | CASSLFSGYNQPQHF
TRBJ2-7 | - | TRBV2 | 15 | TRBD2 | TGTGCCAGCACCAGGACTAGCGGATACTCCTACGAGCAGTACTTC | CASTRTSGYSYEQYF
TRBJ1-3 | - | TRBV15 | 14 | - | TGTGCCACCAGCAGAGGGGAGTCTGGAAACACCATATATTTT | CATSRGESGNTIYF
TRBJ2-2 | - | TRBV5-8 | 19 | TRBD1 | TGTGCCAGCAGCCCCGGGACAGGGGCCAATTTTTTTAACACCGGGGAGCTGTTTTTT | CASSPGTGANFFNTGELFF
TRBJ2-1 | - | TRBV6-1 | 16 | TRBD2 | TGTGCCAGCGGGGAAGCGGGAGGGGATATTAGCAGTGAGCAGTTCTTC | CASGEAGGDISSEQFF
TRBJ2-1 | - | TRBV29-1 | 12 | TRBD1 | TGCAGCGGCTACAGGGGTGCTAATGAGCAGTTCTTC | CSGYRGANEQFF
TRBJ1-1 | - | TRBV5-1 | 12 | - | TGCGCCAGCAGAACTGGTAACACTGAAGCTTTCTTT | CASRTGNTEAFF
TRBJ1-1 | - | TRBV11-3 | 13 | - | TGTGCCAGCAGCTTAGCGCGGAACACTGAAGCTTTCTTT | CASSLARNTEAFF
TRBJ2-2 | few | TRBV2 | 14 | TRBD2 | TGTGCCAGCAGGGCTAGCGGTCGCACCGGGGAGCTGTTTTTT | CASRASGRTGELFF
TRBJ2-1 | - | TRBV9 | 15 | - | TGTGCCAGCAGCGGCGGCATACGTACTTCCAATGAGCAGTTCTTC | CASSGGIRTSNEQFF
TRBJ2-7 | once | TRBV27 | 15 | - | TGTGCCAGCAGTTTATATTTCGAGGGTTCCTACGAGCAGTACTTC | CASSLYFEGSYEQYF
TRBJ2-5 | - | TRBV5-1 | 15 | TRBD1 | TGCGCCAGCAGCTTGGCACAGGGGGCCGGGGAGACCCAGTACTTC | CASSLAQGAGETQYF
TRBJ2-5 | - | TRBV11-2 | 17 | TRBD1 | TGTGCCAGCAGCTTATCCCCGGGACAGCCCTCGCAAGAGACCCAGTACTTC | CASSLSPGQPSQETQYF
TRBJ1-2 | once | TRBV25-1 | 13 | - | TGTGCCAGCAGTGAAGTAGGGGGCTATGGCTACACCTTC | CASSEVGGYGYTF
TRBJ1-2 | - | TRBV28 | 13 | - | TGTGCCAGCACCCCTCGGCGCGGCTATGGCTACACCTTC | CASTPRRGYGYTF
TRBJ1-1 | - | TRBV2 | 11 | - | TGTGCCAGCGACAACAGGGCGTCAGCTTTCTTT | CASDNRASAFF
TRBJ1-2 | - | TRBV19 | 12 | - | TGTGCCAGTAGTGAGAGGGCCTATGGCTACACCTTC | CASSERAYGYTF
TRBJ1-1 | - | TRBV5-6 | 18 | - | TGTGCCAGCAGCTTGGGGGGTTTGGGGGGACCAAGATACACTGAAGCTTTCTTT | CASSLGGLGGPRYTEAFF
TRBJ1-1 | - | TRBV4-2 | 18 | TRBD1 | TGTGCCAGCAGCCAGACACAGGGGGCCGGGTTTCGTGACACTGAAGCTTTCTTT | CASSQTQGAGFRDTEAFF
TRBJ2-1 | once | TRBV7-2 | 13 | - | TGTGCCAGCAGCTTATACAGGGAGTATGAGCAGTTCTTC | CASSLYREYEQFF
TRBJ2-3 | few | TRBV28 | 21 | TRBD2 | TGTGCCAGCAGCCCATACGCTCTGACTAGCGGGAGTAAAGGGCGCACAGATACGCAGTATTTT | CASSPYALTSGSKGRTDTQYF
TRBJ1-2 | once | TRBV6-5 | 12 | - | TGTGCCAGCAAAAGACAGGACTATGGCTACACCTTC | CASKRQDYGYTF
TRBJ2-7 | - | TRBV5-4 | 15 | TRBD1 | TGTGCCAGCAGCCCCAGGGCAGGGGGCAGTTACGAGCAGTACTTC | CASSPRAGGSYEQYF
TRBJ2-7 | - | TRBV5-1 | 14 | - | TGCGCCATTCCGGGGGAACAGACACCCTACGAGCAGTACTTC | CAIPGEQTPYEQYF
TRBJ1-2 | - | TRBV7-2 | 16 | TRBD1 | TGTGCCAGCAGAACTACAGGGGGCAGGTTTAACTATGGCTACACCTTC | CASRTTGGRFNYGYTF
TRBJ2-2 | - | TRBV28 | 14 | - | TGTGCCAGCAGTCCCCGCTTAGTGTCCGGGGAGCTGTTTTTT | CASSPRLVSGELFF
TRBJ1-2 | - | TRBV5-4 | 17 | TRBD1 | TGTGCCAGCAGCTTGGCCGGAGGGGACAGGGGGCCCAGTGGCTACACCTTC | CASSLAGGDRGPSGYTF
TRBJ2-7 | - | TRBV6-1 | 12 | - | TGTGCCAGCAGAGGGGACATCAACGAGCAGTACTTC | CASRGDINEQYF
TRBJ1-1 | - | TRBV7-8 | 16 | TRBD1 | TGTGCCAGCAGCTTAGGGGGGCCCAGGGGGCACACTGAAGCTTTCTTT | CASSLGGPRGHTEAFF